This T cell receptor (beta chain) was recovered during a study of cytomegalovirus exposure and HLA in healthy donors. The study's findings and limits: TCR beta chains numbering about 160 were designated cytomegalovirus-associated.

As to this clone: Its cognate antigen is unknown.

Germline V gives CDR1 SGDLS, CDR2 YYNGEE. The CDR3 is made up of 17 amino acids. Losses at the gene ends were 0 bases for V and 0 bases for J; bases not matched to a gene: 5. The PCR made use of 60 Vbeta and 13 Jbeta primers. Only in-frame clones appear in the TCRdb table, and some are missing; sequencing was by immunoSEQ multiplex PCR. Of 100,000 to 120,000 clones listed, about 64% are singletons. V usage is TRBV9 and J usage is TRBJ2-1, with TRBD2 matching over 8 bases. Sequenced: PBMCs. The receptor comes from a man aged 18 to 30 in good health and CMV-seropositive. The CDR3 DNA is TGTGCCAGCAGCGTAGGAACTAGCGGCTTCTCCTACAATGAGCAGTTCTTC. Residues: CASSVGTSGFSYNEQFF.